This T cell receptor (beta chain) comes out of a study of T cells in Graves' hyperthyroidism and ophthalmopathy. About the study: Peripheral blood was obtained at initial diagnosis, preceding any treatment.

Researchers amplified the TCR beta CDR3 regions from RNA transcripts. During a first-round RT-PCR of the TCR CDR3, the HTBI primer set was used. TCRdb fed the multiplex PCR reads into MiXCR, producing one record per CDR3 protein. The sample consists of 500,000 to 600,000 distinct CDR3 sequences, approximately 15% of them appearing once. Broader study findings: Ophthalmopathy was told apart from stable hyperthyroidism by a 13 V-J model.

Lactation, pregnancy, other autoimmune disease or uncontrolled infection led to exclusion of patients. Clinical symptoms, serum thyroxine and TRAb, thyroid ultrasound and orbital computed tomography were used for the diagnoses. This clonotype was found many times. Its target is unknown. V shed 7 bases and J shed 3 bases, with 10 bases lying between them. The length of the CDR3 is 14 residues. The sequence came from a woman aged 18-29 years with Graves' hyperthyroidism. The material sequenced was blood. The genes are TRBV12-3 or TRBV12-4 and TRBJ2-6, with TRBD1 as a possible D gene (5 bases). CDR3 nucleotide sequence: TGTGCCAGCAACGATAGGGGTGGGGCCAACGTCCTGACTTTC. It is translated as CASNDRGGANVLTF.